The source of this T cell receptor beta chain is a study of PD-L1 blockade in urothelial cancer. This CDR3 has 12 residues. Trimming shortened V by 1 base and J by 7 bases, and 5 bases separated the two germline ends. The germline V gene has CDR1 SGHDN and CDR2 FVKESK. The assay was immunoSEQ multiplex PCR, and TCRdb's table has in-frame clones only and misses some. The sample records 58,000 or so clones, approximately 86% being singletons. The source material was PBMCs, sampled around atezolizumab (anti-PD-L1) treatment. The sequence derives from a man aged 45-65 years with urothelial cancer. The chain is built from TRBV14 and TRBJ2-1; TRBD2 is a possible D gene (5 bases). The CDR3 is CASSQAGNEQFF. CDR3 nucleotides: TGTGCCAGCAGCCAAGCGGGGAATGAGCAGTTCTTC.